This TCR beta chain was obtained from a study of OX40 agonist ivuxolimab in advanced cancers. Trimming cost V 5 bases and J 2 bases, with 12 bases left between them. This CDR3 has 14 amino acids. CDR1 is SSHAT and CDR2 is FNYEAQ in the germline V gene (reference sequence). Profiling relied on immunoSEQ multiplex PCR, and the TCRdb table lists in-frame clones only, not all of them. The data show about 89,000 clones, approximately 91% seen once. This TCR was sampled from an adult with an advanced solid tumor such as melanoma, head and neck, liver or kidney cancer. The chain employs TRBV7-7 and TRBJ2-5; possible D gene TRBD1, 5 bases. Sequences were derived from CD4+ or CD8+ T cells sorted from blood, sampled in a trial of the OX40 agonist ivuxolimab. The CDR3 loop is CASSPLTVQETQYF. The CDR3, as DNA: TGTGCCAGCAGCCCTCTGACAGTACAAGAGACCCAGTACTTC.